This TCR beta chain was profiled in a study of blood T cell repertoires in COVID-19. Overall study: Sources were T cells, B-cell-depleted T cells, or PBMCs; the material itself was cDNA or gDNA.

This CDR3 spans 19 amino acids. V lost 0 bases, J lost 2 bases, and 21 bases lay in between. Germline-derived CDR1 and CDR2 are SGDLS and YYNGEE. Patients in Seattle were enrolled during active infection, then followed longitudinally. Study processing details: Counts of nucleated cells, estimated from reference gene primer amplification, were obtained. Profiling relied on immunoSEQ multiplex PCR, and the TCRdb table lists in-frame clones only, not all of them. From that table come the V and J calls and clone size; the DNA was used to work out D and trimming. The table lists about 68,000 clones, 87% of them singletons.

The TCR comes from a woman aged 50 to 65 with COVID-19, enrolled during active disease. The sample comprised peripheral blood. The chain joins TRBV9 to TRBJ2-1, with a tentative D call TRBD1 (6 bases). The CDR3 DNA is TGTGCCAGCAGCGTAGAAGGGCCCACAGGGATCGCGCCCTACAATGAGCAGTTCTTC. Translating gives CASSVEGPTGIAPYNEQFF. Based on the CDR3 plus reference TRBV9 and TRBJ2-1, the full variable domain is DSGVTQTPKHLITATGQRVTLRCSPRSGDLSVYWYQQSLDQGLQFLIQYYNGEERAKGNILERFSAQQFPDLHSELNLSSLELGDSALYFCASSVEGPTGIAPYNEQFFGPGTRLTVL.